This TCR beta chain was profiled in a study of T cell repertoires in cytomegalovirus infection. About the study: Indicated by public TCR beta signatures were CMV infection and matching HLA type.

The sample holds a few counts of this clonotype. What it recognizes is unknown. Whole-study results and caveats: CMV carriers having the relevant HLA were flagged by cumulative public TCR beta family frequency.

The CDR3 spans 13 residues. V gave up 4 bases and J gave up 9 bases, with 15 bases separating them. The V gene's germline CDR1 is MDHEN and CDR2 SYDVKM. TCRdb recomputed calls from the reads with MiXCR, one row per CDR3 protein. The table shows some 680,000 distinct CDR3 sequences, with 35% to 40% occurring only once. This chain links TRBV28 with TRBJ1-2; perhaps TRBD1 as D (6 bases). The sequence came from a human donor in good health (CMV status not recorded). Some clones in this sample may be carry-over from other donors' samples. Sequencing was carried out using PBMCs. The CDR3 bases are TGTGCCAGCAGTTCATTTATCAGGGGTAGCTACACCTTC. Encoded protein: CASSSFIRGSYTF.